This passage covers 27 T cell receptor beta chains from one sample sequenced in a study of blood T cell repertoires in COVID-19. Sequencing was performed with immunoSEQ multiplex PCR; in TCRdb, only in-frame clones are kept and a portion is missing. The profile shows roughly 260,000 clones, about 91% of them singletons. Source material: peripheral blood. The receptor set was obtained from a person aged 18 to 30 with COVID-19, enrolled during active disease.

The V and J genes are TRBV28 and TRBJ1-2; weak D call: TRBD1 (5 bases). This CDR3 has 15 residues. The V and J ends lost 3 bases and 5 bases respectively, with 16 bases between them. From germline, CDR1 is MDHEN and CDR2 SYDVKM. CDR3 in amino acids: CASSFLGGGPYGYTF. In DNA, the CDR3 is TGTGCCAGCAGTTTTCTGGGGGGGGGTCCTTATGGCTACACCTTC.

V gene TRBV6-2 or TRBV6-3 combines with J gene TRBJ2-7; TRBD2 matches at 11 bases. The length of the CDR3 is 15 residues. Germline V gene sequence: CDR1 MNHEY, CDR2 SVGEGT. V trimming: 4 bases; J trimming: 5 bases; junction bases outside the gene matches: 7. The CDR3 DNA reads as TGTGCCAGCAGTTTACTAGCGGGGGCGTACCACGAGCAGTACTTC. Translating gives CASSLLAGAYHEQYF.

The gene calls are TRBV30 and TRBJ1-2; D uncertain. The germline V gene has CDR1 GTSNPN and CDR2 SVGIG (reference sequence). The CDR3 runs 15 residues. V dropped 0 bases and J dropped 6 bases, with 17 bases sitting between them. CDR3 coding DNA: TGTGCCTGGAGTGTACCAGGCGCCTATTTCGATGGCTACACCTTC. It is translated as CAWSVPGAYFDGYTF.

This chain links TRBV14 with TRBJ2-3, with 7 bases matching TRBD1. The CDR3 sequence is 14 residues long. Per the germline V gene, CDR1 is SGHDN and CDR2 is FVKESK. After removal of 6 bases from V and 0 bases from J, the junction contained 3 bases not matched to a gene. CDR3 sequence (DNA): TGTGCCAGCAGGACAGGGATTAGCACAGATACGCAGTATTTT. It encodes CASRTGISTDTQYF.

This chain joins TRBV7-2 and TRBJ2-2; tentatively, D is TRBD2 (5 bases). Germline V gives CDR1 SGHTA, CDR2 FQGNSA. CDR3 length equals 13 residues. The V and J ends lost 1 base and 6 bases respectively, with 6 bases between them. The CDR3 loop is CASSLVGAGELFF. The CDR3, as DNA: TGTGCCAGCAGCTTAGTCGGGGCCGGGGAGCTGTTTTTT.

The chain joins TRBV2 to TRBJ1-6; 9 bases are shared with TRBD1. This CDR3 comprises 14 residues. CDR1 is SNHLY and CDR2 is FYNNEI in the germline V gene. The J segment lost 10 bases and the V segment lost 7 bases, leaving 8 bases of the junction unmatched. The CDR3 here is CASTLDRGTSPLHF. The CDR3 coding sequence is TGTGCCAGCACCCTGGACAGGGGAACCTCACCCCTCCACTTT.

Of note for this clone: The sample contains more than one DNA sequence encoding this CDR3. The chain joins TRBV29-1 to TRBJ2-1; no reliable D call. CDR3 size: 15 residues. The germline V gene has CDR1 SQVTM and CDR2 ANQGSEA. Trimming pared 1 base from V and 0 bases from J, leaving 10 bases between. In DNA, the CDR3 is TGCAGCGTTGAAGGGCTCCCCAGCTCCTACAATGAGCAGTTCTTC. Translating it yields CSVEGLPSSYNEQFF.

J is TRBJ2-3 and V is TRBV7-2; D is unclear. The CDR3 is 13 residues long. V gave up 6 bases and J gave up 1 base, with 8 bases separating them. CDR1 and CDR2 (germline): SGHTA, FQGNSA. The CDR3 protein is CASSLGGTDTQYF. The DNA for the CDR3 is TGTGCCAGCAGTCTAGGAGGCACAGATACGCAGTATTTT.

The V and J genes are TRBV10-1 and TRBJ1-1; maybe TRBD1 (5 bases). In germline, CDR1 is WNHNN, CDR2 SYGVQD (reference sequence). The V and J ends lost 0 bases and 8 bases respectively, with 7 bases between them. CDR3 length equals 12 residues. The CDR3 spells CASSESNREAFF. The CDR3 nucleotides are TGCGCCAGCAGTGAGTCGAACAGGGAAGCTTTCTTT.

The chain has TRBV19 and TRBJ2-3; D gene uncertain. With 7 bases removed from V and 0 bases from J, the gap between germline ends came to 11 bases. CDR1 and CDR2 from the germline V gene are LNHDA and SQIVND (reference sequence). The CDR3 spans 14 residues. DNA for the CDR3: TGTGCCAGTAACTCGAGGATTAGCACAGATACGCAGTATTTT. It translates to CASNSRISTDTQYF.

The CDR3: CASSLVGGTAKNIQYF. CDR3 nucleotides: TGTGCCAGCAGCTTAGTGGGGGGGACGGCCAAAAACATTCAGTACTTC. This chain connects TRBV7-2 to TRBJ2-4; TRBD2 aligns across 7 bases. Per germline, CDR1 SGHTA and CDR2 FQGNSA. J was trimmed by 1 base and V by 1 base; bases with no gene match: 4. The CDR3 sequence is 16 residues long.

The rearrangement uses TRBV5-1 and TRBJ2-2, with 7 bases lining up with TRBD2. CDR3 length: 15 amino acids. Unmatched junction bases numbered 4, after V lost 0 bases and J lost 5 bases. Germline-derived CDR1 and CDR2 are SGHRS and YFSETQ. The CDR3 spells CASSLVPGGTGELFF. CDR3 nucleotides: TGCGCCAGCAGCTTGGTTCCGGGGGGAACCGGGGAGCTGTTTTTT.

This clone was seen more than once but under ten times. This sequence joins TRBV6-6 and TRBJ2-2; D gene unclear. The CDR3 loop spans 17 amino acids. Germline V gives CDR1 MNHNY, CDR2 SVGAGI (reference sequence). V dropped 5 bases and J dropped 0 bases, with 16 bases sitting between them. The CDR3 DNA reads TGTGCCAGCAGTCCAGTAGCTGGTGCTACGAACACCGGGGAGCTGTTTTTT. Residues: CASSPVAGATNTGELFF.

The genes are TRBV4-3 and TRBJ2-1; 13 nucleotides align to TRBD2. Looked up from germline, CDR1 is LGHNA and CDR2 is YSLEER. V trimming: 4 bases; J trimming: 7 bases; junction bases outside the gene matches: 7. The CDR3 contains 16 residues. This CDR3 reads CASSLLTSGRQNEQFF. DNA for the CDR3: TGCGCCAGCAGCCTTCTGACTAGCGGGAGGCAGAATGAGCAGTTCTTC.

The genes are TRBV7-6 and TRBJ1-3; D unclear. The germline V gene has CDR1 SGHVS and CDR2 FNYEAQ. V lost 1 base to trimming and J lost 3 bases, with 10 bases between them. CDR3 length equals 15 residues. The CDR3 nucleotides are TGTGCCAGCAGCTTAGTACCGGAGGGTGGAAACACCATATATTTT. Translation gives CASSLVPEGGNTIYF.

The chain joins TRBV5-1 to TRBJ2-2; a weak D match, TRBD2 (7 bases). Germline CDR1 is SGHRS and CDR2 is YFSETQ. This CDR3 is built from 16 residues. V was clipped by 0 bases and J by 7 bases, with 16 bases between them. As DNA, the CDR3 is TGCGCCAGCAGCTTGGAAGGGGCGGGGGCCGGCGGGGAGCTGTTTTTT. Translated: CASSLEGAGAGGELFF.

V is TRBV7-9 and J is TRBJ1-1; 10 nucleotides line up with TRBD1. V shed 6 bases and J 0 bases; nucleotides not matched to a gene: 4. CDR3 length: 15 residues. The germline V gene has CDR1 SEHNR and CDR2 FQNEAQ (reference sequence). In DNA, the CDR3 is TGTGCCAGCAGTAGACAGGGGGCCATGAACACTGAAGCTTTCTTT. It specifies CASSRQGAMNTEAFF.

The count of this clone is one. CDR3: CASGAGASDTQYF. The CDR3 coding sequence is TGTGCCAGCGGAGCAGGGGCCTCAGATACGCAGTATTTT. The genes are TRBV2 and TRBJ2-3; a weak D match, TRBD1 (6 bases). V lost 8 bases and J lost 4, with 13 bases in between. This CDR3 region has 13 residues. Per germline, CDR1 SNHLY and CDR2 FYNNEI.

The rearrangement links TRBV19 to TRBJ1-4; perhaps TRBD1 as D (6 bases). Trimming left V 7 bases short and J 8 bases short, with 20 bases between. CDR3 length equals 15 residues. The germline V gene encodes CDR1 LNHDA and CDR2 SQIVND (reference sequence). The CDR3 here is CASNQVGHREEKLFF. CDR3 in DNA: TGTGCCAGTAATCAGGTCGGACACAGGGAGGAAAAACTGTTTTTT.

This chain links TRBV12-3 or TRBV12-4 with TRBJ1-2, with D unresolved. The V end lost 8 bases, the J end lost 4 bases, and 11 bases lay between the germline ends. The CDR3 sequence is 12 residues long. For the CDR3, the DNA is TGTGCCAGCGCCCCCGAGGTCTATGGCTACACCTTC. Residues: CASAPEVYGYTF.

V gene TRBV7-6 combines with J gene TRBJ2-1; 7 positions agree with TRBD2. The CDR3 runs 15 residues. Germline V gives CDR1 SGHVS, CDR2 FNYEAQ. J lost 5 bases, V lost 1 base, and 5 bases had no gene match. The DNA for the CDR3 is TGTGCCAGCAGCTTAGGCCTAGCGGCCAACAATGAGCAGTTCTTC. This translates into CASSLGLAANNEQFF.

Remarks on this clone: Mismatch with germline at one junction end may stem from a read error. CDR3 sequence: CASSLAGGRADTQYF. The CDR3 DNA reads as TGTGCCAGCAGTTTAGCGGGAGGAAGGGCAGATACGCAGTATTTT. The chain uses TRBV11-2 and TRBJ2-3, with 10 bases aligning to TRBD2. The CDR3 length is 15 residues. Germline V CDR1 and CDR2: SGHAT, FQNNGV.

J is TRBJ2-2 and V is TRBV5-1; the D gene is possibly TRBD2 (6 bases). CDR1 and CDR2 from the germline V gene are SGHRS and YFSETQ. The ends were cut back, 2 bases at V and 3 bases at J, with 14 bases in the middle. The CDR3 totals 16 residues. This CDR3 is CASSFSGDPYTGELFF. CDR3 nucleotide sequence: TGCGCCAGCAGCTTCTCGGGAGATCCTTACACCGGGGAGCTGTTTTTT.

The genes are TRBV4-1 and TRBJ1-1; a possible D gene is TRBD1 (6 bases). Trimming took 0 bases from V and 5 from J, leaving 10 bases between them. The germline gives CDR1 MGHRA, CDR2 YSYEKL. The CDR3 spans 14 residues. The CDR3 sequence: CASSQDLGGTEAFF. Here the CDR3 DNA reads TGCGCCAGCAGCCAAGATCTAGGGGGAACTGAAGCTTTCTTT.

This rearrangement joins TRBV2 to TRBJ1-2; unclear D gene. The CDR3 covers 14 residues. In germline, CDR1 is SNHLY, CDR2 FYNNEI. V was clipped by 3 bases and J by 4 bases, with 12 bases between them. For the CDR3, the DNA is TGTGCCAGCAGTGAGGAGGCGCTGGGCTATGGCTACACCTTC. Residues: CASSEEALGYGYTF.

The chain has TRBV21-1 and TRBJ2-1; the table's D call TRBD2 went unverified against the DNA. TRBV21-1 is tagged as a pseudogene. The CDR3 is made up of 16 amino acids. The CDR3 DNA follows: TGTGCCAGCAGCAACCCGGGTGGCGGGAGGTTGGATGAGCAGTTCTTC. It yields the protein CASSNPGGGRLDEQFF.

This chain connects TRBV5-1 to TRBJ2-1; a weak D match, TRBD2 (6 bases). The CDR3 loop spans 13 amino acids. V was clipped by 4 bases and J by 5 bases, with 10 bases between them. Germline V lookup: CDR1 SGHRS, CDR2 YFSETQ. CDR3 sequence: CASSTLANNEQFF. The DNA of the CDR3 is TGCGCCAGCAGCACTCTAGCGAACAATGAGCAGTTCTTC.